This T cell receptor beta chain was found in a study of a mutant IDH1 vaccine in newly diagnosed glioma. The wider study: Treated patients comprised 62.5% males and around 40% females, mean age roughly 44 years. Most patients had received both radiotherapy and temozolomide, the prior options being radiotherapy, temozolomide, or both.

Worth noting for this clone: Its antigen is as yet unknown.

This CDR3 has 11 residues. The germline V gene has CDR1 GTSNPN and CDR2 SVGIG (reference sequence). Trimming shortened V by 2 bases and J by 2 bases, and 3 bases separated the two germline ends. Time point meaning: baseline, week 1 (first vaccination visit). This sample's treatment: pre-vaccination baseline after standard-of-care therapy. Study conclusions and caveats: Induction of immune responses by the vaccine occurred in 85% to 95% of patients.

Here immunoSEQ multiplex PCR was the method, and the copy in TCRdb shows in-frame clones only, minus some. The repertoire holds 85,000 to 100,000 clones, with around 80% as singletons. This receptor was identified in a man in his forties or fifties with glioma. The chain combines TRBV30 with TRBJ1-1; D gene unclear. The sample consisted of PBMCs, taken from a glioma patient treated with radiotherapy, temozolomide or both. The CDR3 coding sequence is TGTGCCTGGAGTCGCAACACTGAAGCTTTCTTT. Translated: CAWSRNTEAFF.